This TCR beta chain stems from a study of cytomegalovirus exposure and HLA in healthy donors. General observations from the study: TCR beta V- and J-gene trimming was later associated with a missense DCLRE1C variant. Cytomegalovirus association was assigned to around 150 TCR beta chains. Because they were indistinguishable, some V segments, including TRBV6-2 and TRBV6-3, were excluded. When presence/absence was analysed, sequencing depth was taken to be roughly uniform across donors.

The study ran its PCR with 60 Vbeta and 13 Jbeta primers. Clones were read by immunoSEQ multiplex PCR, and TCRdb kept only the in-frame ones, dropping some. The profile shows about 82,000 clones, around four fifths of them singletons. On this clone itself: Its cognate antigen is unknown.

Germline assignment: CDR1 LNHNV and CDR2 YYDKDF (reference sequence). The V and J ends lost 3 bases and 1 base, in that order; junction bases with no gene match: 7. The CDR3 consists of 16 residues. The sequenced sample consisted of PBMCs. This TCR derives from a woman in her 50s in good health and CMV-seropositive. The chain employs TRBV15 and TRBJ1-1, with 8 bases that match TRBD1. CDR3 loop: CATSRGTGGGNTEAFF. CDR3 DNA sequence: TGTGCCACCAGCAGGGGGACAGGTGGGGGGAACACTGAAGCTTTCTTT.